What follows are 17 T cell receptor beta chains derived from one specimen sequenced in a study of molecular identifiers for immune sequencing clone quantification. In TCRdb, the PCR reads were re-called with MiXCR into one record per CDR3 protein. The sample shows 65,000 or so distinct CDR3 sequences, approximately 17% of them seen only once. Sequenced: naive CD8+ T cells from blood, with Jurkat cell RNA spiked in. The subset is: FACS-sorted CD8+CD4-CCR7+CD45RA+ naive T cells. These receptors originate from a human donor in good health. Some libraries in this study had Jurkat cell RNA spiked in.

This clonotype has a count of ten or more. The rearrangement links TRBV20-1 to TRBJ1-6, with TRBD1 as a possible D gene (6 bases). The germline CDR1 and CDR2 sequences are DFQATT and SNEGSKA (reference sequence). The CDR3 covers 15 residues. The V end lost 4 bases, the J end lost 8 bases, and 18 bases lay between the germline ends. CDR3: CSATPVGGSDSPLHF. In DNA, the CDR3 is TGCAGTGCTACCCCGGTGGGGGGCTCGGATTCACCCCTCCACTTT.

This clonotype has just a few counts. This chain links TRBV29-1 with TRBJ1-3; D remains unclear. The CDR3 is 12 residues long. With 5 bases removed from V and 3 bases from J, the gap between germline ends came to 8 bases. Germline assignment: CDR1 SQVTM and CDR2 ANQGSEA. CDR3 region: CSVWTNGNTIYF. DNA for the CDR3: TGCAGCGTTTGGACGAATGGAAACACCATATATTTT.

The gene calls are TRBV4-2 and TRBJ2-2; D is ambiguous. There are 15 residues in the CDR3. Germline V gives CDR1 LGHNA, CDR2 YNFKEQ. V was cut by 1 base and J by 3 bases, with 9 bases left in between. The chain's CDR3 is CASSQARPYTGELFF. The CDR3 DNA reads as TGTGCCAGCAGCCAAGCGAGACCCTACACCGGGGAGCTGTTTTTT.

The genes are TRBV4-1 and TRBJ2-2; D is undetermined. The CDR3 consists of 15 residues. CDR1 is MGHRA, CDR2 YSYEKL, per germline. V was pared by 1 base and J by 7 bases, with 13 bases between. In nucleotides, the CDR3 is TGCGCCAGCAGCCAAGTGGGGATCGTCAGCGGGGAGCTGTTTTTT. Protein product: CASSQVGIVSGELFF.

This clonotype was seen repeatedly, ten times or more. The V call is TRBV6-4, the J call TRBJ2-2; tentatively, D is TRBD1 (5 bases). The CDR3 contains 13 residues. The germline gives CDR1 MRHNA, CDR2 SNTAGT. With 5 bases removed from V and 4 bases from J, the gap between germline ends came to 8 bases. The CDR3 sequence is CASSKGSTGELFF. The CDR3 region has the DNA TGTGCCAGCAGTAAGGGGTCCACCGGGGAGCTGTTTTTT.

This clonotype was counted a few times. Since a much larger clone is just one base distant, this may be a read error. V usage is TRBV7-9 and J usage is TRBJ1-1; D is uncertain. V shed 1 base and J shed 10 bases, with 10 bases lying between them. Germline V gene sequence: CDR1 SEHNR, CDR2 FQNEAQ (reference sequence). The CDR3 totals 12 residues. The CDR3 DNA is TGTGCCAGCAGCTTAGGGCACCCTGTAGCTTTCTTT. As protein: CASSLGHPVAFF.

This clonotype has a count of ten or more. V usage is TRBV11-3 and J usage is TRBJ1-1, with D possibly TRBD1 on 5 matching bases. The CDR3 loop spans 15 amino acids. The V gene's germline CDR1 is SGHNT and CDR2 YENEEA. The germline V and J ends were trimmed by 4 bases and 1 base, with 13 bases remaining between them. The CDR3 protein is CASSSREGPNTEAFF. CDR3 nucleotides: TGTGCCAGCAGCTCCAGGGAGGGTCCGAACACTGAAGCTTTCTTT. Using reference TRBV11-3 and TRBJ1-1 for the parts outside the CDR3, the full variable domain is EAGVVQSPRYKIIEKKQPVAFWCNPISGHNTLYWYLQNLGQGPELLIRYENEEAVDDSQLPKDRFSAERLKGVDSTLKIQPAELGDSAVYLCASSSREGPNTEAFFGQGTRLTVV.

A remark on this clonotype: This may stem from a read error, because a much larger clone lies one nucleotide away. V gene TRBV9 combines with J gene TRBJ1-1; D is undetermined. This CDR3 contains 15 residues. The V end lost 4 bases, the J end lost 6 bases, and 19 bases lay between the germline ends. Germline CDR1 and CDR2: SGDLS and YYNGEE. As DNA, the CDR3 is TGTGCCAGCAGCCCCCCGTTGTCTGTGGGTGCTGAAGCTTTCTTT. Amino acids: CASSPPLSVGAEAFF.

Concerning this clonotype itself: With a much larger clone just one base away, this may be a read error. CDR3 loop: CASSLAVGQATQYF. DNA for the CDR3: TGTGCCAGCAGCTTGGCGGTGGGTCAGGCGACCCAGTACTTC. The chain has TRBV5-4 and TRBJ2-5, with D uncertain. From germline, CDR1 is SGHNT and CDR2 YYREEE (reference sequence). The V end was cut by 0 bases, the J end by 7 bases, with 13 bases between. The CDR3 sequence is 14 residues long. Together with reference TRBV5-4 and TRBJ2-5, the CDR3 gives the full variable domain: ETGVTQSPTHLIKTRGQQVTLRCSSQSGHNTVSWYQQALGQGPQFIFQYYREEENGRGNFPPRFSGLQFPNYSSELNVNALELDDSALYLCASSLAVGQATQYFGPGTRLLVL.

This clonotype was detected many times. The chain uses TRBV5-1 and TRBJ2-7, with TRBD2 matching over 9 bases. The germline V gene has CDR1 SGHRS and CDR2 YFSETQ. The CDR3 spans 20 residues. With V trimmed by 4 bases and J by 2 bases, 22 bases remained unmatched. CDR3 nucleotide sequence: TGCGCCAGCAGCGGGGGGACCTGGGGCATTTCGGGACTAGCCGCCTACGAGCAGTACTTC. This sequence encodes CASSGGTWGISGLAAYEQYF.

The chain carries TRBV6-5 and TRBJ1-2, with 8 bases aligning to TRBD1. Losses at the gene ends were 5 bases for V and 4 bases for J; bases not matched to a gene: 12. The CDR3 is made up of 16 amino acids. Looked up from germline, CDR1 is MNHEY and CDR2 is SVGAGI. The CDR3 here is CASSHGQGGSGYGYTF. The CDR3 DNA sequence: TGTGCCAGCAGTCACGGACAGGGAGGGTCGGGCTATGGCTACACCTTC.

This clonotype was seen more than once but under ten times. The chain recombines TRBV10-3 with TRBJ1-6; TRBD1 matches at 7 bases. V trimming: 3 bases; J trimming: 9 bases; junction bases outside the gene matches: 8. CDR1 ENHRY and CDR2 SYGVKD come from the germline V gene. This CDR3 has 15 residues. The CDR3 loop is CAISEGQGVSSPLHF. The CDR3 region has the DNA TGTGCCATCAGTGAAGGGCAGGGGGTTTCTTCACCCCTCCACTTT.

At least ten counts were recorded for this clonotype. This rearrangement joins TRBV4-1 to TRBJ2-7, with D uncertain. CDR3 length: 15 residues. The germline V gene has CDR1 MGHRA and CDR2 YSYEKL. Trimming shortened V by 0 bases and J by 2 bases, and 11 bases separated the two germline ends. The CDR3 DNA follows: TGCGCCAGCAGCCAAGAGAAGTGGGAAACCTACGAGCAGTACTTC. Protein product: CASSQEKWETYEQYF.

This clonotype appeared many times. This chain joins TRBV12-3 or TRBV12-4 and TRBJ2-5; D may be TRBD2 (5 bases). CDR3 size: 15 residues. V lost 7 bases to trimming and J lost 5 bases, with 20 bases between them. The CDR3 DNA follows: TGTGCCAGCACTCCCACTTCGGGGAGCACCGAGACCCAGTACTTC. Its translation: CASTPTSGSTETQYF.

This clonotype occurred once. Just one base apart from a much larger clone, this may be a read error. The chain carries TRBV5-6 and TRBJ2-3; a weak D match, TRBD1 (6 bases). Germline loops: CDR1 SGHDT, CDR2 YYEEEE. CDR3 length equals 14 residues. CDR3 region: CAGSDRFFTDTQYF. The CDR3 nucleotides are TGTGCCGGCAGCGACAGGTTTTTCACAGATACGCAGTATTTT.

In this sample, this clonotype turned up many times. J is TRBJ2-6 and V is TRBV12-3 or TRBV12-4; D call uncertain. This CDR3 region has 11 residues. V was shortened by 6 bases and J by 16 bases, with 13 bases between the two germline ends. CDR3 amino acids: CASRRGGPLTF. CDR3 DNA: TGTGCCAGCAGGAGAGGCGGCCCTCTGACTTTC.

The chain recombines TRBV10-3 with TRBJ2-1; 10 bases line up with TRBD2. CDR1 is ENHRY, CDR2 SYGVKD, per germline. V trimming: 4 bases; J trimming: 9 bases; junction bases outside the gene matches: 12. The CDR3 runs to 16 residues. CDR3 coding DNA: TGTGCCATCAGTGGGGGACTAGCGCCTCCGCCGAGTGAGCAGTTCTTC. This sequence encodes CAISGGLAPPPSEQFF.